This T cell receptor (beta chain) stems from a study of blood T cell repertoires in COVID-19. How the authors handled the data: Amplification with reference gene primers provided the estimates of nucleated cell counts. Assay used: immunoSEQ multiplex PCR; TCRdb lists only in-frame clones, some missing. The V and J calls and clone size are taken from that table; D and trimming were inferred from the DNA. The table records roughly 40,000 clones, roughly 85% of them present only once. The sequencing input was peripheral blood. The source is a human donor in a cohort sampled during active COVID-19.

For the CDR3, the DNA is TGCGCCAGCAGCTCGACGACAGGCCAAGAGACCCAGTACTTC. Amino acids: CASSSTTGQETQYF. This sequence joins TRBV5-1 and TRBJ2-5; possibly TRBD1 for D (6 bases). The CDR3 consists of 14 residues. The germline V and J ends were trimmed by 3 bases and 1 base, with 10 bases remaining between them. Germline V gene lookup returns CDR1 SGHRS and CDR2 YFSETQ.